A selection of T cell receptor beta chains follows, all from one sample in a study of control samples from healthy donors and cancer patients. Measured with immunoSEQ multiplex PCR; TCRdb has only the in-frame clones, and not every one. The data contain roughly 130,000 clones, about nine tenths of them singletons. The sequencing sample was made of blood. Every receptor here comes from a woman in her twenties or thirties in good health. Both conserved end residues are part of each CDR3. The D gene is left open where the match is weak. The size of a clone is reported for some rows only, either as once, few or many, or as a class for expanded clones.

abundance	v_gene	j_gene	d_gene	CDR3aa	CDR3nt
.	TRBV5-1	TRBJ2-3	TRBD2	CASSLEVAGGPEAQYF	TGCGCCAGCAGCTTGGAGGTGGCGGGAGGGCCTGAGGCGCAGTATTTT
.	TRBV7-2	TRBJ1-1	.	CASSSRARVTEAFF	TGTGCCAGCAGCTCCCGGGCCCGTGTCACTGAAGCTTTCTTT
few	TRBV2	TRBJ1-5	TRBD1	CASSPDRGNQPQHF	TGTGCCAGCAGTCCCGACAGGGGCAATCAGCCCCAGCATTTT
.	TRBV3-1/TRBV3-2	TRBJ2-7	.	CASSPGSPRTYEQYF	TGTGCCAGCAGCCCCGGGTCCCCTAGAACCTACGAGCAGTACTTC
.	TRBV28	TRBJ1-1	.	CASSLVSWIMNTEAFF	TGTGCCAGCAGTTTAGTCAGTTGGATCATGAACACTGAAGCTTTCTTT
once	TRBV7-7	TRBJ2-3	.	CASSLSYGVGDTQYF	TGTGCTAGCAGCTTGTCTTACGGGGTCGGAGATACGCAGTATTTT
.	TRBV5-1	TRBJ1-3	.	CASSLSPYSGNTIYF	TGCGCCAGCAGCTTATCGCCTTACTCTGGAAACACCATATATTTT
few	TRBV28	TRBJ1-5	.	CASSLWPQPQHF	TGTGCCAGCAGTTTATGGCCTCAGCCCCAGCATTTT
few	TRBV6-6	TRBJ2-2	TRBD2	CASRTSGTNTGELFF	TGTGCCAGCAGAACTAGCGGGACGAACACCGGGGAGCTGTTTTTT
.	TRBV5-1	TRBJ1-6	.	CASSLGEGSAYNSPLHF	TGCGCCAGCAGCTTGGGCGAGGGATCGGCCTATAATTCACCCCTCCACTTT
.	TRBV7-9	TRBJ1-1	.	CASSLDPTEAFF	TGTGCCAGCAGCTTAGACCCCACTGAAGCTTTCTTT
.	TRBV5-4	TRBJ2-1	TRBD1	CASSYGTATYNEQFF	TGTGCCAGCAGCTACGGGACAGCTACCTACAATGAGCAGTTCTTC
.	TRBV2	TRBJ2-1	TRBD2	CASSEMSGSYNEQFF	TGTGCCAGCAGTGAGATGAGCGGGAGCTACAATGAGCAGTTCTTC
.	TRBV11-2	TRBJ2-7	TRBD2	CASSLGKFGGRALGEQYF	TGTGCCAGCAGCTTAGGGAAATTTGGCGGGAGGGCCTTGGGCGAGCAGTACTTC
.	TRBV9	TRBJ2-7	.	CASSVTPDREQYF	TGTGCCAGCAGCGTGACCCCTGACCGCGAGCAGTACTTC
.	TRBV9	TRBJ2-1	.	CASSVEGSPYNEQFF	TGTGCCAGCAGCGTAGAGGGGAGCCCCTACAATGAGCAGTTCTTC
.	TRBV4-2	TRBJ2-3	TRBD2	CASSQGFGASGFTDTQYF	TGTGCCAGCAGCCAAGGGTTCGGAGCTAGCGGCTTCACAGATACGCAGTATTTT
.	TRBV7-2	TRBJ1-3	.	CASSLWGSAASGNTIYF	TGTGCCAGCAGCTTATGGGGCAGCGCAGCCTCTGGAAACACCATATATTTT
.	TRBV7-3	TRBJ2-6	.	CASSLARPGIQSGANVLTF	TGTGCCAGCAGCTTAGCGAGACCAGGAATCCAATCTGGGGCCAACGTCCTGACTTTC
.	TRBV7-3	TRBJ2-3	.	CASHSGLDADTQYF	TGTGCCAGCCATTCAGGGCTGGATGCAGATACGCAGTATTTT
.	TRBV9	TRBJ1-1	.	CASSVSGAQNTEAFF	TGTGCCAGCAGCGTGTCAGGGGCGCAGAACACTGAAGCTTTCTTT
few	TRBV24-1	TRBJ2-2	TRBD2	CATSDSGTSGSSNTGELFF	TGTGCCACCAGTGATTCCGGGACTAGCGGGAGTTCGAACACCGGGGAGCTGTTTTTT
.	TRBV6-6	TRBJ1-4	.	CASSSGLLMFLFF	TGTGCCAGCAGTTCGGGACTGTTGATGTTCCTGTTTTTT
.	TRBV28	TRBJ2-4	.	CASTSGFVAKNIQYF	TGTGCCAGCACTTCAGGGTTCGTAGCCAAAAACATTCAGTACTTC
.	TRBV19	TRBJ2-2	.	CASSIWTGELFF	TGTGCCAGTAGTATTTGGACCGGGGAGCTGTTTTTT
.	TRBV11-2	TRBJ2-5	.	CASSPSSQETQYF	TGTGCCAGCAGCCCGAGTTCCCAAGAGACCCAGTACTTC
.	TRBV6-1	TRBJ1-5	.	CASSDPRAGNSNQPQHF	TGTGCCAGCAGTGACCCTAGGGCAGGGAACAGCAATCAGCCCCAGCATTTT
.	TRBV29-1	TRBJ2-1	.	CSVAGLGGSNNEQFF	TGCAGCGTTGCTGGCTTGGGCGGGTCCAACAATGAGCAGTTCTTC
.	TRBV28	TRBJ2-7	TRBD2	CASTLGASGTTYEQYF	TGTGCCAGCACCCTAGGGGCTAGCGGGACCACCTACGAGCAGTACTTC
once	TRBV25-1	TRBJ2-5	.	CASSEYTTYQETQYF	TGTGCCAGCAGTGAATACACTACCTACCAAGAGACCCAGTACTTC
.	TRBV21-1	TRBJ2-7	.	CASSPTVAGIPNYEQYF	TGTGCCAGCAGTCCGACTGTAGCCGGGATACCCAACTACGAGCAGTACTTC
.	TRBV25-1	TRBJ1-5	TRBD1	CASSGGDSGHRPQHF	TGTGCCAGCAGTGGGGGGGACAGCGGGCATCGGCCCCAGCATTTT
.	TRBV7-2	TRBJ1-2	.	CASSAPGTYGYTF	TGTGCCAGCAGCGCACCCGGGACCTATGGCTACACCTTC
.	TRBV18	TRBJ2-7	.	CASSARGGDEQYF	TGTGCCAGCTCAGCTCGGGGCGGGGACGAGCAGTACTTC
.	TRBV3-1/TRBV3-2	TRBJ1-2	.	CASSQGARGGYTF	TGTGCCAGCAGCCAGGGGGCACGAGGAGGCTACACCTTC
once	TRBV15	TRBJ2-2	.	CATSDNKFDTGELFF	TGTGCCACCAGCGACAATAAATTTGACACCGGGGAGCTGTTTTTT
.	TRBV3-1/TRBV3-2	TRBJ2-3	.	CASSQGDGVTDTQYF	TGTGCCAGCAGCCAAGGGGATGGCGTCACAGATACGCAGTATTTT
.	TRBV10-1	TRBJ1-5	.	CASITGCTAQHF	TGCGCCAGCATTACAGGATGCACAGCCCAGCATTTT
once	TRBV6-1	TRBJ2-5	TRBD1	CASSDPGTGRETQYF	TGTGCCAGCAGTGACCCCGGGACAGGGAGGGAGACCCAGTACTTC
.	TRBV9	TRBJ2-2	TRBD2	CASSVGGLAGNTGELFF	TGTGCCAGCAGCGTAGGTGGCCTAGCGGGAAACACCGGGGAGCTGTTTTTT
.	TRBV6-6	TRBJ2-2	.	CASNLNTGELFF	TGTGCCAGCAACCTGAACACCGGGGAGCTGTTTTTT
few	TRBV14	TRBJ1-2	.	CASSQQGLLGGYTF	TGTGCCAGCAGCCAACAGGGTTTATTAGGTGGCTACACCTTC
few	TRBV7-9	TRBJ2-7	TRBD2	CASSLELAGYEQYF	TGTGCCAGCAGCTTAGAATTAGCGGGATACGAGCAGTACTTC
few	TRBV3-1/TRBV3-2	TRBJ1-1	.	CASSQGSRGSEAFF	TGTGCCAGCAGCCAAGGGTCCCGGGGTTCTGAAGCTTTCTTT
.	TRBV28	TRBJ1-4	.	CASSLAGEQLFF	TGTGCCAGCAGTTTAGCGGGGGAACAACTGTTTTTT
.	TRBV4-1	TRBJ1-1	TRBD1	CASSRQGNMNTEAFF	TGCGCCAGCAGCCGACAGGGAAACATGAACACTGAAGCTTTCTTT
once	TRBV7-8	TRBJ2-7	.	CASSLAGQAEQYF	TGTGCCAGCAGCTTGGCCGGTCAGGCCGAGCAGTACTTC
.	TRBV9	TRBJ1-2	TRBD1	CASSYLPGQGGNGYTF	TGTGCCAGCAGCTACCTCCCGGGACAGGGGGGAAATGGCTACACCTTC
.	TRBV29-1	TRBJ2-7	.	CSVETLQGPGYEQYF	TGCAGCGTTGAGACCCTACAGGGTCCGGGCTACGAGCAGTACTTC